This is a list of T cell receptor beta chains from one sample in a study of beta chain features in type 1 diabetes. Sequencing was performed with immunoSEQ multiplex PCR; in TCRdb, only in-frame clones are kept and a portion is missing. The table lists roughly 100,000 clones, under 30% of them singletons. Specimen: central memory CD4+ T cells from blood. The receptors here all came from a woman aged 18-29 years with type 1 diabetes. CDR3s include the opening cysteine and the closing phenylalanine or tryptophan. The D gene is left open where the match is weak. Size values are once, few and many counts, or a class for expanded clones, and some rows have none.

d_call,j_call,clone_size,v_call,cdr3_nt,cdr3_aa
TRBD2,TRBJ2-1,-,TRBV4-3,TGCGCCAGCAGCCAAGGACTAGCGAATGAGCAGTTCTTC,CASSQGLANEQFF
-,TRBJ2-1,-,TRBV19,TGTGCCAGTAGTACGGGCCTCGTGACTAGTGGTAATGAGCAGTTCTTC,CASSTGLVTSGNEQFF
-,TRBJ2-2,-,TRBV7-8,TGTGCCAGCAGCTTATTGGGCCGAAACAGGTTTCAAAACACCGGGGAGCTGTTTTTT,CASSLLGRNRFQNTGELFF
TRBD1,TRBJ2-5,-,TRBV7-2,TGTGCCAGCAGCACCCGGACAGGGGGCCCGGAGACCCAGTACTTC,CASSTRTGGPETQYF
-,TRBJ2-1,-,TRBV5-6,TGTGCCAGCAGCCTATACAATGAGCAGTTCTTC,CASSLYNEQFF
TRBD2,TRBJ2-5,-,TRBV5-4,TGTGCCAGCAGCCCCGGGGTCCCAAGCGGGAGACATCTAAACCAAGAGACCCAGTACTTC,CASSPGVPSGRHLNQETQYF
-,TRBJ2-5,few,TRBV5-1,TGCGCCAGCAGCTTGCAGGGTAGCGGAGTCCAAGAGACCCAGTACTTC,CASSLQGSGVQETQYF
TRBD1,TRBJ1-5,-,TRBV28,TGTGCCAGCACCGAACTCGACAGGGATAGACAGCCCCAGCATTTT,CASTELDRDRQPQHF
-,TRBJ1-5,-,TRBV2,TGTGCCAGCAGTTCACAGGGAAGAAGCAATCAGCCCCAGCATTTT,CASSSQGRSNQPQHF
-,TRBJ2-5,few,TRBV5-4,TGTGCCACCGGACAGCCGTACCAAGAGACCCAGTACTTC,CATGQPYQETQYF
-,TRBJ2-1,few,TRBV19,TGTGCCAGTAGTATCACGTGGAGCGGAGGAGGCAATGAGCAGTTCTTC,CASSITWSGGGNEQFF
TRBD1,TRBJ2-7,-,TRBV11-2,TGTGCCAGCAGCCCTCGAACGGACAGGGTAAAGCAGTACTTC,CASSPRTDRVKQYF
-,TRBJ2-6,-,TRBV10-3,TGTGCCATCAGCCCTAGGGAGTTCTCTGGGGCCAACGTCCTGACTTTC,CAISPREFSGANVLTF
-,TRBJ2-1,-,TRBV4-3,TGCGCCAGCAGCCAAGCTGCGGGGAGATACAATGAGCAGTTCTTC,CASSQAAGRYNEQFF
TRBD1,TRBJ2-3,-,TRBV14,TGTGCCAGCAGCCGGGACAGTGGATCGATCGATACGCAGTATTTT,CASSRDSGSIDTQYF
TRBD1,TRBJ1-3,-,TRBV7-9,TGTGCCAGCAGCTTAGCGGAGGGGGCCACCATATATTTT,CASSLAEGATIYF
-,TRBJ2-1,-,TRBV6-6,TGTGCCAGCAGTTACTCGGAGAACTCCTACAATGAGCAGTTCTTC,CASSYSENSYNEQFF
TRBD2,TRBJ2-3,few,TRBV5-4,TGTGCCAGCAGCTCGAAGACTAGCGGGGGCACAGATACGCAGTATTTT,CASSSKTSGGTDTQYF
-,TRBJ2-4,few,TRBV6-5,TGTGCCAGCAGTTTGGGGCTGGGAGCCAAAAACATTCAGTACTTC,CASSLGLGAKNIQYF
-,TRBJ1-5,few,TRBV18,TGTGCCAGCCGTGGCTCAGGCAATCAGCCCCAGCATTTT,CASRGSGNQPQHF
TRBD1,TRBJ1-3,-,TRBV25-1,TGTGCCACCTCGACAGGGCTGGGTGGAAACACCATATATTTT,CATSTGLGGNTIYF
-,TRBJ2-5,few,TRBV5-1,TGCGCCAGCAGCTTGGGCGGGGTTGCGGGATCCGAGACCCAGTACTTC,CASSLGGVAGSETQYF
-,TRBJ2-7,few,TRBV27,TGTGCCAGCAGTTTAAGGCAGGGACTCGGAGAGCAGTACTTC,CASSLRQGLGEQYF
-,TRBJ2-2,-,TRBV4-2,TGTGCCAGCAGCCAAGGATTGGGCTCCGGGGAGCTGTTTTTT,CASSQGLGSGELFF
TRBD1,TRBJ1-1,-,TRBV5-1,TGCGCCAGCAGCTTGGGGACAGGCTTGAACACTGAAGCTTTCTTT,CASSLGTGLNTEAFF
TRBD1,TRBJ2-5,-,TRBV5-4,TGTGCCAGCAGCTCTCAGGGGGCGGAGGAGACCCAGTACTTC,CASSSQGAEETQYF
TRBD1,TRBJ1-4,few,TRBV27,TGTGCCAGCAGTACTTTCGGGACAGGGCTTGAAAAACTGTTTTTT,CASSTFGTGLEKLFF
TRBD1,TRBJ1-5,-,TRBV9,TGTGCCAGCAGCGCCGGGGACAGGGTCAAGCCCCAGCATTTT,CASSAGDRVKPQHF
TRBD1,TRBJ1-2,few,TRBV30,TGTGCCTGGGAACAGGGGAGTGGCTACACCTTC,CAWEQGSGYTF
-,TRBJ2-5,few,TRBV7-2,TGTGCCAGCAGCAGAGGACCCAGCGGGGAGACCCAGTACTTC,CASSRGPSGETQYF
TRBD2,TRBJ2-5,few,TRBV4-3,TGCGCCAGCAGCCAAGATGCAAGCGGGAGGGCCGGGGAGACCCAGTACTTC,CASSQDASGRAGETQYF
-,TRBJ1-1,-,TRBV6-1,TGTGCCAGCAGTGAAGGCCGGGGATTGGACACTGAAGCTTTCTTT,CASSEGRGLDTEAFF
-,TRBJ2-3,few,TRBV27,TGTGCCAGCAGTTTAAGTCTAGCGATCACAGATACGCAGTATTTT,CASSLSLAITDTQYF
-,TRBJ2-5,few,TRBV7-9,TGTGCCAGCAGCTTAGGACAGCCCAAGGTTAACCAGTACTTC,CASSLGQPKVNQYF
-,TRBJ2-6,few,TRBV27,TGTGCCAGCAGTTTGATTAAGCCTGGGGCCAACGTCCTGACTTTC,CASSLIKPGANVLTF
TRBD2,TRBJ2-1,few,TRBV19,TGTGCCAGTAGTGGACGACTAGCGGGAGACTACAATGAGCAGTTCTTC,CASSGRLAGDYNEQFF
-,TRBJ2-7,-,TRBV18,TGTGCCAGCTCACCGCACCGACAGGACGAGCAGTACTTC,CASSPHRQDEQYF
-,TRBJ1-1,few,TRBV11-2,TGTGCCAGCAGCTTAGCGCACAGAAGAGATACTGAAGCTTTCTTT,CASSLAHRRDTEAFF
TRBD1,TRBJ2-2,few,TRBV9,TGTGCCAGCAGCCCCCGATACCGACAGGGGGGAACCGGGGAGCTGTTTTTT,CASSPRYRQGGTGELFF
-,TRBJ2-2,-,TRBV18,TGTGCCAGCTCACCCGGGACAAACACCGGGGAGCTGTTTTTT,CASSPGTNTGELFF
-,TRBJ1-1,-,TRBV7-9,TGTGCCAGCAGCCCAACTGGGGGCCAGAGGGAAGCTTTCTTT,CASSPTGGQREAFF
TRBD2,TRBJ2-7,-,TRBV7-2,TGTGCCACGCAGATTCAATCGACTAGCGTCTACGAGCAGTACTTC,CATQIQSTSVYEQYF
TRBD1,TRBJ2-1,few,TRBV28,TGTGCCAGTAGTCGAACCGGGACAGACTCCTACAATGAGCAGTTCTTC,CASSRTGTDSYNEQFF
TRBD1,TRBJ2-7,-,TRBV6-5,TGTGCCAGCAGTGCCCTGCCGGGACAGGGCTACGAGCAGTACTTC,CASSALPGQGYEQYF
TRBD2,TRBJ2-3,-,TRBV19,TGTGCCAGTAGGACGAGCGGGAGGGCCTTTAGAGATACGCAGTATTTT,CASRTSGRAFRDTQYF
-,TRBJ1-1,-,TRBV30,TGTGCCTGGAGTGTGGGGGGGCTAACTGAAGCTTTCTTT,CAWSVGGLTEAFF
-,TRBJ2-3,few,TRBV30,TGTGCCTGGAGTAAGTTCGGGAAAGGCACAGATACGCAGTATTTT,CAWSKFGKGTDTQYF
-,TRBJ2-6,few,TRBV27,TGTGCCAGCAGTTTAGCAGGGGGGAGCTCTGGGGCCAACGTCCTGACTTTC,CASSLAGGSSGANVLTF
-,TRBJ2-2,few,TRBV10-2,TGCGCCAGCAGTGTTGCTCTAAACACCGGGGAGCTGTTTTTT,CASSVALNTGELFF
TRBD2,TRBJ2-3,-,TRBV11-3,TGTGCCAGCAGCTTGGGACTTAATGGACTAGCTCCTAGCACAGATACGCAGTATTTT,CASSLGLNGLAPSTDTQYF
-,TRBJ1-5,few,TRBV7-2,TGTGCCAGCAGCCTTAGCAATCAGCCCCAGCATTTT,CASSLSNQPQHF
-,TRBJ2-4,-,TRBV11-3,TGTGCCAGCAGCTCGAGCAACATTCAGTACTTC,CASSSSNIQYF
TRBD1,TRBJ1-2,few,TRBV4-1,TGCGCCAGCAGCCAAGATGGCAGGGGGCAAAGCTATGGCTACACCTTC,CASSQDGRGQSYGYTF
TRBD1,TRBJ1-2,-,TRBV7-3,TGTGCCAGCAGCCGACGAACAGGGGCGGAAGGCTACACCTTC,CASSRRTGAEGYTF
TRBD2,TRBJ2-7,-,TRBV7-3,TGTGCCAGCAGCCCCTTTGGGGGACTAGGCTACGAGCAGTACTTC,CASSPFGGLGYEQYF